These T cell receptor beta chains were read from a single sample in a study of T cells in Graves' hyperthyroidism and ophthalmopathy. MiXCR, applied by TCRdb to the multiplex PCR reads, yields one record per CDR3 protein. The repertoire holds 370,000 or so distinct CDR3 sequences, with more than 15% as singletons. The sequenced sample consisted of blood. The receptors come from a young woman with Graves' hyperthyroidism that later progressed to Graves' ophthalmopathy. Each CDR3 is given with its conserved first and last residue. The D gene is left open where the match is weak. Clone size appears in some rows only: once, few, many, or a class for an expanded clone.

v_gene	j_gene	d_gene	len	abundance	CDR3nt	CDR3aa
TRBV28	TRBJ2-3	TRBD2	17	.	TGTGCCAGCAGTTTATGGGGCGGGGCGGGAGGGGAAGATACGCAGTATTTT	CASSLWGGAGGEDTQYF
TRBV6-1	TRBJ2-7	TRBD2	15	many	TGTGCCAGCAGGGGGGCTAGCGGGAGGACCTACGAGCAGTACTTC	CASRGASGRTYEQYF
TRBV4-2	TRBJ1-3	TRBD1	16	.	TGTGCCAGCAGCCAAGATGACAGGGACTCTGGAAACACCATATATTTT	CASSQDDRDSGNTIYF
TRBV4-1	TRBJ1-1	.	13	many	TGCGCCAGCAGCCACGCAATAGGAGGGGGTGCTTTCTTT	CASSHAIGGGAFF
TRBV10-3	TRBJ2-1	.	14	.	TGTGCCATAAACGAGCGGAACTCCTACAATGAGCAGTTCTTC	CAINERNSYNEQFF
TRBV19	TRBJ2-7	TRBD1	13	.	TGTGCCAGTAGTACCACGACAGGGGGCGGGCAGTACTTC	CASSTTTGGGQYF
TRBV19	TRBJ2-1	.	16	few	TGTGCCAGTAGTCTTTTGGAGGGCCGTTCCTACAATGAGCAGTTCTTC	CASSLLEGRSYNEQFF
TRBV28	TRBJ2-1	.	15	many	TGTGCCAGCAGTTTAAATCGGGCAGGGGACAATGAGCAGTTCTTC	CASSLNRAGDNEQFF
TRBV12-3/TRBV12-4	TRBJ2-1	TRBD2	14	many	TGTGCCAGCAGCTACTACTCACTAGCGTATGAGCAGTTCTTC	CASSYYSLAYEQFF
TRBV29-1	TRBJ2-1	.	13	many	TGCAGCGTTGGGGCGCACGCGGGCAATGAGCAGTTCTTC	CSVGAHAGNEQFF
TRBV7-8	TRBJ1-3	.	17	.	TGTGCCAGCAGCTTAGGGAGGGGCCCTTCCGTGGGAAACACCATATATTTT	CASSLGRGPSVGNTIYF
TRBV6-1	TRBJ1-4	.	16	few	TGTGCCAGCAGTTTAAGGGGAGGGGCAACTAATGAAAAACTGTTTTTT	CASSLRGGATNEKLFF
TRBV29-1	TRBJ1-4	.	12	.	TGCAGCGTTGTCCAGGCCGATGAAAAACTGTTTTTT	CSVVQADEKLFF
TRBV29-1	TRBJ2-7	TRBD1	12	many	TGCAGCGTTGCCGGGACAGCCAACGAGCAGTACTTC	CSVAGTANEQYF
TRBV5-6	TRBJ2-5	.	13	.	TGTGCCAGCAGCTTGGATACCGGAGAGACCCAGTACTTC	CASSLDTGETQYF
TRBV30	TRBJ1-5	TRBD1	16	many	TGTGCCTGGAGTGGGGGGACAGGGGGCGCGAGTCAGCCCCAGCATTTT	CAWSGGTGGASQPQHF
TRBV20-1	TRBJ2-7	.	14	many	TGCAGTGCTAGAGCAGCGGGTCTTCCCTACGAGCAGTACTTC	CSARAAGLPYEQYF
TRBV18	TRBJ2-7	.	17	.	TGTGCCAGCTCATCACCACTTAGGCAGGGAGGTGGCGACGAGCAGTACTTC	CASSSPLRQGGGDEQYF
TRBV25-1	TRBJ1-5	.	14	few	TGTGCCAGCAGTGAAGGGTCAGGCAATCAGCCCCAGCATTTT	CASSEGSGNQPQHF
TRBV2	TRBJ1-2	.	15	.	TGTGCCAGCTTTTCCCGGGACGTCGGATTCCATGGCTACACCTTC	CASFSRDVGFHGYTF
TRBV4-1	TRBJ2-7	.	15	few	TGCGCCAGCAGCCACGTACCCCTAGGAAGTCGCGAGCAGTACTTC	CASSHVPLGSREQYF
TRBV5-5	TRBJ2-3	TRBD1	16	.	TGTGCCAGCAGTGTCCAGGGGGCGACCCGCACAGATACGCAGTATTTT	CASSVQGATRTDTQYF
TRBV28	TRBJ2-5	TRBD2	15	.	TGTGCCAACAGTTTACTCGCGGGAGATGGGGAGACCCAGTACTTC	CANSLLAGDGETQYF
TRBV9	TRBJ2-3	TRBD2	16	.	TGTGCCAGCAGCGTAGCGCCAGCGGGGAGCACAGATACGCAGTATTTT	CASSVAPAGSTDTQYF
TRBV7-9	TRBJ2-3	TRBD1	16	.	TGTGCCAGCAGCCTATTCGGGACAGGGGACACAGATACGCAGTATTTT	CASSLFGTGDTDTQYF
TRBV2	TRBJ1-3	.	14	many	TGTGCCAGCAGGAACAGGGATTCTGGAAACACCATATATTTT	CASRNRDSGNTIYF
TRBV2	TRBJ1-2	.	13	many	TGTGCCAGCAGCGTTGACAGATACTATGGCTACACCTTC	CASSVDRYYGYTF
TRBV13	TRBJ2-5	TRBD2	18	many	TGTGCCAGCAGCTTTCCGGGACTAGCGGGAGGGCGTGAGGAGACCCAGTACTTC	CASSFPGLAGGREETQYF
TRBV25-1	TRBJ2-7	TRBD1	12	few	TGTGCCAGCTCGGACAGGGTGGGGGTGCAGTACTTC	CASSDRVGVQYF
TRBV16	TRBJ1-4	TRBD1	18	.	TGTGCCAGCAGCCCCTCTGAGGGACAGACTCAGTCGGATGAAAAACTGTTTTTT	CASSPSEGQTQSDEKLFF
TRBV25-1	TRBJ2-3	.	15	.	TGTGCCAGCAGTGAATTAGGGGGGGGCCCAGATACGCAGTATTTT	CASSELGGGPDTQYF
TRBV10-3	TRBJ2-3	.	15	.	TGTGCCATCAGCAGCCCATCCGGGCCTACAGATACGCAGTATTTT	CAISSPSGPTDTQYF
TRBV27	TRBJ2-1	TRBD2	17	many	TGTGCCAGCACCCTACTAGCGGGAGGGTTCTCCTACAATGAGCAGTTCTTC	CASTLLAGGFSYNEQFF
TRBV28	TRBJ2-1	.	13	many	TGTGCCAGCAGTCACCGGATGGCGGATGAGCAGTTCTTC	CASSHRMADEQFF
TRBV28	TRBJ2-7	.	13	many	TGTGCCAGCAGTTCCCTAACCTCATACGAGCAGTACTTC	CASSSLTSYEQYF
TRBV7-9	TRBJ2-1	.	16	few	TGTGCCAGCAGCTCCGTAAGTGAAGAGTCCTACAATGAGCAGTTCTTC	CASSSVSEESYNEQFF
TRBV28	TRBJ2-6	.	15	many	TGTGCCAGCAGTTCCAGGGTAGGTGGGGCCAACGTCCTGACTTTC	CASSSRVGGANVLTF
TRBV20-1	TRBJ2-1	.	16	many	TGCAGTGCTAGAGTGCGATCCTTGTCGTTCTACAATGAGCAGTTCTTC	CSARVRSLSFYNEQFF
TRBV19	TRBJ2-1	.	17	.	TGTGCCAGTAGTATAGGGGCGGGCGGGGTTTCCTACAATGAGCAGTTCTTC	CASSIGAGGVSYNEQFF
TRBV3-1	TRBJ2-3	.	15	.	TGTGCCAGCGGGGGAGCGGCCTATTACACAGATACGCAGTATTTT	CASGGAAYYTDTQYF
TRBV4-3	TRBJ2-1	.	15	.	TGCGCCAGCAGCCAATGGGTTTCAGGGAGCAATGAGCAGTTCTTC	CASSQWVSGSNEQFF
TRBV30	TRBJ1-4	TRBD1	15	many	TGTGCCTGGAGGAGAGACAGGGGGAGTGTAATGCAACTGTTTTTT	CAWRRDRGSVMQLFF
TRBV20-1	TRBJ2-7	.	12	many	TGCAGTGCTAATGGACGCGCCTACGAGCAGTACTTC	CSANGRAYEQYF
TRBV2	TRBJ2-1	.	14	many	TGTGCCACCAGAGACAGAAACTCCTACAATGAGCAGTTCTTC	CATRDRNSYNEQFF
TRBV27	TRBJ1-1	.	14	many	TGTGCCAGCAGTTTGCCTGGGGGGACGTCTGAAGCTTTCTTT	CASSLPGGTSEAFF
TRBV30	TRBJ2-5	TRBD1	12	many	TGTGCCTGGCAGACAGGGGCTGAGACCCAGTACTTC	CAWQTGAETQYF
TRBV11-1	TRBJ2-2	.	13	few	TGTGCCAGCAGCCCTATGCGTTCCGGGGAGCTGTTTTTT	CASSPMRSGELFF
TRBV12-3/TRBV12-4	TRBJ1-5	.	14	many	TGTGCCAGCAGTTTCGGACCTAGCAATCAGCCCCAGCATTTT	CASSFGPSNQPQHF
TRBV12-3/TRBV12-4	TRBJ2-4	.	17	many	TGTGCCAGCAGTTTAGGGCCAGGGCTCAAGGCCAAAAACATTCAGTACTTC	CASSLGPGLKAKNIQYF
TRBV7-8	TRBJ1-3	.	16	many	TGTGCCAGCAGCTTAGAGGGACTGGACTCTGGAAACACCATATATTTT	CASSLEGLDSGNTIYF
TRBV6-2/TRBV6-3	TRBJ1-2	.	15	few	TGTGCCAGCAGTTACTCGAACACTTGGGGCTATGGCTACACCTTC	CASSYSNTWGYGYTF
TRBV20-1	TRBJ2-3	TRBD2	16	many	TGCAGTGCCAGGGAAAGAACTAGCGGGTCCATGGATACGCAGTATTTT	CSARERTSGSMDTQYF
TRBV14	TRBJ2-4	.	12	many	TGTGCCAGCAGCCAAGGGGGGCCCATTCAGTACTTC	CASSQGGPIQYF
TRBV29-1	TRBJ2-1	TRBD1	16	few	TGCAGCGTTGAGTCCGACAGGGGGCCCATCTACAATGAGCAGTTCTTC	CSVESDRGPIYNEQFF
TRBV20-1	TRBJ2-2	TRBD2	15	few	TGCAGTGCCGAGAGGCCCGGGAGGAGTCCCGGGGAGCTGTTTTTT	CSAERPGRSPGELFF
TRBV5-1	TRBJ2-7	.	15	many	TGCGCCAGCAGCTTGTCCGCGGGGACTCCCTACGAGCAGTACTTC	CASSLSAGTPYEQYF
TRBV28	TRBJ2-2	TRBD1	15	.	TGTGCCAGGGAAGAGGGGACAGCAAACACCGGGGAGCTGTTTTTT	CAREEGTANTGELFF
TRBV7-9	TRBJ1-4	TRBD1	15	many	TGTGCCAGCAGCTCCGGACAGGGGGCTAACGAAAAACTGTTTTTT	CASSSGQGANEKLFF